This entry lists 11 T cell receptor beta chains sequenced from one sample in a study of control samples from healthy donors and cancer patients. Assay: immunoSEQ multiplex PCR; the TCRdb copy retains only in-frame clones and omits some. The data contain 95,000 to 100,000 clones, around 88% of them singletons. Sample: blood. Receptors were obtained from a man aged 25-45 years in good health.

The chain employs TRBV9 and TRBJ1-3; tentatively, D is TRBD1 (6 bases). Germline loops: CDR1 SGDLS, CDR2 YYNGEE. The CDR3 contains 14 residues. V was clipped by 0 bases and J by 4 bases, with 8 bases between them. The CDR3 spells CASSVGTAGNTIYF. DNA of the CDR3: TGTGCCAGCAGCGTAGGGACAGCCGGAAACACCATATATTTT.

The rearrangement uses TRBV7-2 and TRBJ1-5; D might be TRBD1 (5 bases). This CDR3 comprises 14 residues. V lost 5 bases to trimming and J lost 1 base, with 9 bases between them. Germline CDR1 SGHTA, CDR2 FQGNSA. The CDR3 bases are TGTGCCAGCAGCCCAGGGACGAGCAATCAGCCCCAGCATTTT. Its translation: CASSPGTSNQPQHF.

This clone was counted a single time. CDR3 DNA sequence: TGTGCCAGCAGTACTCAAGGGACAGGGCCCGCTAACTATGGCTACACCTTC. As protein: CASSTQGTGPANYGYTF. The chain joins TRBV28 to TRBJ1-2; 9 nucleotides match TRBD1. Germline trimming cut 5 bases from V and 0 bases from J; bases unmatched to any gene: 10. Germline V gene lookup returns CDR1 MDHEN and CDR2 SYDVKM. The CDR3 covers 17 residues.

V usage is TRBV7-9 and J usage is TRBJ2-1, with TRBD1 identical over 9 bases. Per germline, CDR1 SEHNR and CDR2 FQNEAQ (reference sequence). J was trimmed by 7 bases and V by 5 bases; bases with no gene match: 9. This CDR3 contains 15 residues. The DNA for the CDR3 is TGTGCCAGCAGCCAGGGGACAGGGTATAAGAATGAGCAGTTCTTC. Its protein is CASSQGTGYKNEQFF.

V usage is TRBV19 and J usage is TRBJ2-3; TRBD2 might be the D (6 bases). The CDR3 covers 14 residues. Trimming took 3 bases from V and 0 from J, leaving 7 bases between them. Germline V gene lookup returns CDR1 LNHDA and CDR2 SQIVND (reference sequence). Written as DNA, the CDR3 is TGTGCCAGTAGTATGAGCGGGAGCACAGATACGCAGTATTTT. It translates to CASSMSGSTDTQYF.

The chain is built from TRBV7-9 and TRBJ1-1; 9 bases are a match to TRBD1. CDR1 SEHNR and CDR2 FQNEAQ come from the germline V gene (reference sequence). The CDR3 contains 14 residues. Germline trimming cut 3 bases from V and 2 bases from J; bases unmatched to any gene: 1. The CDR3 protein is CASSLDRGNTEAFF. DNA for the CDR3: TGTGCCAGCAGCTTGGACAGGGGAAACACTGAAGCTTTCTTT.

The chain carries TRBV5-4 and TRBJ2-1; D unclear. The CDR3 has 15 amino acids. V lost 0 bases, J lost 0 bases, and 7 bases lay in between. CDR1 and CDR2 from the germline V gene are SGHNT and YYREEE (reference sequence). The CDR3 sequence: CASSLGHHSYNEQFF. CDR3 nucleotides: TGTGCCAGCAGCTTGGGACACCACTCCTACAATGAGCAGTTCTTC. Complete variable domain (other parts from reference TRBV5-4 and TRBJ2-1): ETGVTQSPTHLIKTRGQQVTLRCSSQSGHNTVSWYQQALGQGPQFIFQYYREEENGRGNFPPRFSGLQFPNYSSELNVNALELDDSALYLCASSLGHHSYNEQFFGPGTRLTVL.

The chain has TRBV28 and TRBJ2-1; 9 bases fit TRBD2. The CDR3 runs 16 residues. The ends lost 7 bases at V and 7 bases at J; junction bases unmatched: 14. Germline lookup yields CDR1 MDHEN and CDR2 SYDVKM. In nucleotides, the CDR3 is TGTGCCAGCACTAGAGCGGGAGGAGGGGGTGGGAATGAGCAGTTCTTC. Residues: CASTRAGGGGGNEQFF.

The chain joins TRBV24-1 to TRBJ2-3; D is possibly TRBD1 or TRBD2 (5 bases each). Trimming took 5 bases from V and 7 from J, leaving 18 bases between them. CDR3 length equals 15 residues. Germline assignment: CDR1 KGHDR and CDR2 SFDVKD. Here the CDR3 reads CATSVKRGVGYTQYF. DNA for the CDR3: TGTGCCACCAGTGTCAAAAGAGGGGTAGGATATACGCAGTATTTT.

This chain joins TRBV7-7 and TRBJ2-3, with D tentatively TRBD1 (5 bases). Between the trimmed V and J ends, which lost 1 base and 3 bases, there was a span of 8 bases. The CDR3 consists of 14 residues. Germline V CDR1 and CDR2: SSHAT, FNYEAQ (reference sequence). The CDR3 DNA reads as TGTGCCAGCAGCTTAGGCCAGGGTACAGATACGCAGTATTTT. Residues: CASSLGQGTDTQYF.

This sequence joins TRBV12-3 or TRBV12-4 and TRBJ1-1; D is uncertain. Trimming removed 8 bases at V and 3 bases at J, with 7 bases between. The CDR3 runs to 11 residues. The CDR3, as DNA: TGTGCCAGCTCCGTTTACACTGAAGCTTTCTTT. Protein product: CASSVYTEAFF.